This TCR beta chain is from a study of shared T cell receptors in the human thymus (dated by TCRdb to the early 2020s). Regarding the research as a whole: The study investigated the way shared, self-reactive T-cell receptor alpha chains are produced in the human thymus.

Remarks on this clone: Its antigen is still unknown. No base quality values were provided; no much bigger clone lies one nucleotide off.

The library came from the immunoSEQ multiplex PCR assay. Entries here come from immuneACCESS through TCRdb and include only in-frame sequences with V and J called. Some clones fail to appear in such tables; in the studies checked, an unresolved V gene covers under half of the shortfall, and the cause of the remainder is unknown. This sample lists hundreds of thousands of clones; 80% to 90% were detected once. The ten largest account for about 0.0094% of the sample. V is reduced by 4 bases and J by 4 bases, leaving a spacing of 18 bases between them. Taken from cysteine to phenylalanine, the CDR3 has 15 residues. Only CDR3 DNA remains: 45 bases, in frame from the first base. The germline V gene provides CDR1 SGHDT and CDR2 YYEEEE. Another study also made use of these data, one on human thymus T cells. The second study, in turn, reports: The donors were immunologically healthy infants in Finland who had open corrective cardiac surgery for congenital heart defects. Thymus tissue was collected as surgical resects that were removed during corrective cardiac surgery. Usage of V and J gene segments appeared to be biased in both the thymic and the peripheral blood repertoires. The related research found that thymic TCR repertoires overlapped highly between unrelated individuals. The study described the TCR alpha and beta repertoires in roughly 8 infant thymus samples and a handful of matching peripheral blood samples. Donor ages ranged from roughly 6 to 250 days, and the cohort comprised about six male and a couple of female infants. Thymocytes were freed from the tissue by mechanical means and kept at -70 degrees C as pellets of roughly 8.5-30 million cells. A QIAsymphony instrument was used to extract genomic DNA from frozen cell pellets. The immunoSEQ multiplex PCR assay was used to amplify the TCRB and TCRAD loci from a standardized quantity of quality-controlled genomic DNA. Amplicons spanned the V(D)J region at a length sufficient to cover the CDR3 and identify V and J genes. Through the commercial immunoSEQ service, the amplicons were sequenced on an Illumina platform. Primer bias and sequencing errors were corrected as previously described, and TCRAD and TCRB were defined on the basis of the IMGT database. Repertoires were analysed with immunoSEQ Analyzer 3.0 and VDJTools, covering basic statistics, V/J segment usage, diversity estimates, rarefaction and pairwise overlap. Diversity was estimated with Chao1, ChaoE, Efron-Thisted, Shannon and inverse Simpson indices, and also on datasets down-sampled to the smallest sample. Repertoire overlap used strict matching of CDR3 nucleotide sequence, V gene and J gene, with Jaccard-based multidimensional scaling clustering. Thymus samples yielded on average approximately 840,000 unique TCRB clonotypes, compared with roughly 92,000 from blood samples.

The receptor was derived from a boy under two years old with a congenital heart defect. Donor details come from another sample of the same person, matched by shared clones. The rearrangement combines TRBV5-6 with TRBJ2-7; TRBD1 is perhaps the D gene, given 6 matching bases. Specimen: thymocytes. The DNA sequence is TGTGCCAGCAGCAAGACTTACAGGGAAATATACGAGCAGTACTTC. This is translated as CASSKTYREIYEQYF. The reference TRBV5-6 and TRBJ2-7 proteins fill in what lies around the CDR3, so the full variable domain reads DAGVTQSPTHLIKTRGQQVTLRCSPKSGHDTVSWYQQALGQGPQFIFQYYEEEERQRGNFPDRFSGHQFPNYSSELNVNALLLGDSALYLCASSKTYREIYEQYFGPGTRLTVT.